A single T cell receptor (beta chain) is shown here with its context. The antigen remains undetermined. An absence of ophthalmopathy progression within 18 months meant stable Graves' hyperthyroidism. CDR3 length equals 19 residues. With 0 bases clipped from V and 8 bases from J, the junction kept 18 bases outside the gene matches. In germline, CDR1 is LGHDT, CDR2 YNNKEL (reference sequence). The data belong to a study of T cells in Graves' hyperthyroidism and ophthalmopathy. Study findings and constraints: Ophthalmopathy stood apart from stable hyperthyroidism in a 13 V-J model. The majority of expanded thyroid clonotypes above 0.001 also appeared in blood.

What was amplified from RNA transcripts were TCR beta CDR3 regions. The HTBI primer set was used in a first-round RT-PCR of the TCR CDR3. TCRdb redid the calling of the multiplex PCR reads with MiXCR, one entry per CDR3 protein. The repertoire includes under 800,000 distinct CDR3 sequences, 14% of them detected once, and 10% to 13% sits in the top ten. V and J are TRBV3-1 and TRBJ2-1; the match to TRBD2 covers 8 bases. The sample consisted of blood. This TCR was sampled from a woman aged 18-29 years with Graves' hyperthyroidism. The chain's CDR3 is CASSQEGVGSGSPMDEQFF. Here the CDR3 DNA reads TGTGCCAGCAGCCAAGAAGGTGTTGGAAGCGGGAGCCCCATGGATGAGCAGTTCTTC.